The subject of this entry is one T cell receptor (beta chain). Antigen: not known. Study-wide results and limits: Greatest tumor Treg TCR overlap was with tumor naive CD4+ cells.

Cells sorted as Tregs were CD4+, CD25+ and CD127-/low. TCRdb re-called the 5' RACE reads through MiXCR, storing one row per CDR3 protein. The sample holds 50,000 to 60,000 distinct CDR3 sequences, 20% seen once. This CDR3 region has 17 residues. V was pared by 0 bases and J by 0 bases, with 10 bases between. CDR1 and CDR2 from the germline V gene are SGDLS and YYNGEE. The sequence was collected from a female donor with breast cancer. The specimen was tumor-infiltrating Tregs sorted from the breast tumor. The chain links TRBV9 to TRBJ2-6, with no clear D. The CDR3 nucleotides read TGTGCCAGCAGCGTAGAAACACCCAGCTCTGGGGCCAACGTCCTGACTTTC. Its translation is CASSVETPSSGANVLTF.